The entry that follows covers one T cell receptor beta chain sequence. No antigen is known for it. Within the ViraFEST assay, antigen-specific CD4+ T cells underwent expansion with viral peptide pools prior to sequencing. Investigators separated out CD4+ T cells once approximately 9 days of culture had passed. The healthy vaccine recipients, who had no prior SARS-CoV-2 infection, showed negative nucleocapsid antibodies. This specimen belongs to a study of vaccination effects on CD4 cells after COVID-19. Clones were sequenced by immunoSEQ multiplex PCR, and TCRdb holds only the in-frame ones, with some missing. The sample lists about 20,000 clones; about 65% were seen once. Looked up from germline, CDR1 is SGHRS and CDR2 is YFSETQ. The CDR3 contains 16 residues. V lost 2 bases to trimming and J lost 8 bases; unmatched junction nucleotides: 5.

V is TRBV5-1 and J is TRBJ2-1; 15 bases align to TRBD2. The TCR sequence derives from a human donor who received a COVID-19 vaccine. The sequences come from CD4+ T cells from PBMCs cultured with HCoV-NL63 spike peptides, collected before COVID-19 vaccination. CDR3 sequence (DNA): TGCGCCAGCAGCTTCGGACTAGCGGGAGGGCGCGATGAGCAGTTCTTC. As protein: CASSFGLAGGRDEQFF.